The next 29 T cell receptor beta chains were all read from a single sample in a study of blood T cell repertoires in COVID-19 (dated by TCRdb to between 2020 and 2021). The library was prepared using the immunoSEQ multiplex PCR assay. The clones in this table, taken by TCRdb from immuneACCESS, are in-frame only. Not every clone is retained; where verified, under half of the shortfall comes from an unresolved V gene, and the cause of the rest is unknown. The sample has under 250,000 clones on record, around 86% of them singletons. The ten largest clones take up about 8.9% of the sample. Source material: PBMCs or T cells enriched from blood (not recorded which). The receptors come from a woman aged 45-60 years with acute COVID-19.

The gene calls are TRBV20-1 and TRBJ1-2; D perhaps matches TRBD1 (5 bases). V dropped 7 bases and J dropped 5 bases, with 11 bases sitting between them. The CDR3 has 11 amino acids. Germline CDR1 DFQATT, CDR2 SNEGSKA (reference sequence). For the CDR3, the DNA is TGCAGTGTCCCGGACACGTATGGCTACACCTTC. Protein sequence: CSVPDTYGYTF.

CDR3 loop: CASSSSAGWRGEQYF. DNA of the CDR3: TGTGCCAGCAGCTCCTCAGCCGGGTGGAGGGGCGAGCAGTACTTC. This chain joins TRBV7-9 and TRBJ2-7, with a possible D match to TRBD2 (6 bases). The CDR3 covers 15 residues. The germline gives CDR1 SEHNR, CDR2 FQNEAQ (reference sequence). Deletions cut 4 bases from V and 6 bases from J, with 19 bases between.

DNA for the CDR3: TGCGCCAGCAGAAAGCGGGAGGGCCCCGGGGAGCTGTTTTTT. Translation gives CASRKREGPGELFF. V gene TRBV5-1 combines with J gene TRBJ2-2, with 10 bases that match TRBD2. The junction had 4 bases not matched to a gene; V was cut back by 5 bases and J by 6 bases. The CDR3 runs 14 residues. Germline V gene lookup returns CDR1 SGHRS and CDR2 YFSETQ. The full variable domain, its missing parts supplied by reference TRBV5-1 and TRBJ2-2, is KAGVTQTPRYLIKTRGQQVTLSCSPISGHRSVSWYQQTPGQGLQFLFEYFSETQRNKGNFPGRFSGRQFSNSRSEMNVSTLELGDSALYLCASRKREGPGELFFGEGSRLTVL.

The rearrangement uses TRBV24-1 and TRBJ2-5; D gene uncertain. The V end was cut by 3 bases, the J end by 4 bases, with 11 bases between. The CDR3 runs to 14 residues. Germline CDR1 KGHDR, CDR2 SFDVKD. CDR3 in amino acids: CATSDPGSRETQYF. CDR3 DNA: TGTGCCACCAGTGATCCCGGGTCCCGAGAGACCCAGTACTTC.

The CDR3 sequence is CASSIRQATYGYTF. CDR3 nucleotides: TGTGCCAGTAGTATCCGACAGGCCACCTATGGCTACACCTTC. The genes are TRBV19 and TRBJ1-2; weak D call: TRBD1 (6 bases). V lost 3 bases and J 4 bases, leaving 12 bases between the germline ends. The germline CDR1 and CDR2 sequences are LNHDA and SQIVND (reference sequence). This CDR3 spans 14 amino acids.

The rearrangement joins TRBV19 to TRBJ2-1, with D perhaps TRBD2 (6 bases). CDR3 size: 15 residues. Germline V CDR1 and CDR2: LNHDA, SQIVND (reference sequence). Trimming left V 0 bases short and J 7 bases short, with 13 bases between. The CDR3 DNA follows: TGTGCCAGTAGTATAGACGGGAGAGTTAGTAATGAGCAGTTCTTC. As protein: CASSIDGRVSNEQFF. The full variable domain, its missing parts supplied by reference TRBV19 and TRBJ2-1, is DGGITQSPKYLFRKEGQNVTLSCEQNLNHDAMYWYRQDPGQGLRLIYYSQIVNDFQKGDIAEGYSVSREKKESFPLTVTSAQKNPTAFYLCASSIDGRVSNEQFFGPGTRLTVL.

The rearrangement joins TRBV7-9 to TRBJ2-7, with 9 bases identical to TRBD2. The CDR3 extends over 15 amino acids. Losses at the gene ends were 6 bases for V and 5 bases for J; bases not matched to a gene: 11. CDR1 SEHNR and CDR2 FQNEAQ come from the germline V gene (reference sequence). CDR3 in DNA: TGTGCCAGCAGGCAGAGCGGGACTAGCAAGGACGAGCAGTACTTC. It yields the protein CASRQSGTSKDEQYF.

The V call is TRBV18, the J call TRBJ2-5, with D possibly TRBD1 on 5 matching bases. V dropped 3 bases and J dropped 2 bases, with 13 bases sitting between them. The germline gives CDR1 KGHSH, CDR2 LQKENI. The CDR3 consists of 15 residues. The CDR3: CASSPQQGWQETQYF. CDR3 coding DNA: TGTGCCAGCTCACCTCAGCAGGGTTGGCAAGAGACCCAGTACTTC. The full variable domain, with the rest looked up from reference TRBV18 and TRBJ2-5, is NAGVMQNPRHLVRRRGQEARLRCSPMKGHSHVYWYRQLPEEGLKFMVYLQKENIIDESGMPKERFSAEFPKEGPSILRIQQVVRGDSAAYFCASSPQQGWQETQYFGPGTRLLVL.

The chain combines TRBV15 with TRBJ2-3, with D possibly being TRBD2 (7 bases). The V end was cut by 0 bases, the J end by 4 bases, with 26 bases between. CDR3 length: 20 residues. The germline V gene encodes CDR1 LNHNV and CDR2 YYDKDF (reference sequence). DNA of the CDR3: TGTGCCACCAGCAGAGAGCCGGGGGCGGTTGGCGGGGGAGTCCCAGATACGCAGTATTTT. Translated, it gives CATSREPGAVGGGVPDTQYF.

The chain links TRBV19 to TRBJ2-1; weak D call: TRBD2 (6 bases). The ends were cut back, 3 bases at V and 2 bases at J, with 14 bases in the middle. The CDR3 length is 16 residues. Germline V CDR1 and CDR2: LNHDA, SQIVND (reference sequence). The CDR3 bases are TGTGCCAGTAGTATGTTTAATAGCGGCCCCTACAATGAGCAGTTCTTC. It translates to CASSMFNSGPYNEQFF.

The chain employs TRBV30 and TRBJ1-2; a possible D gene is TRBD1 (6 bases). Trimming cost V 0 bases and J 5 bases, with 10 bases left between them. CDR1 and CDR2 from the germline V gene are GTSNPN and SVGIG (reference sequence). The CDR3 contains 13 residues. CDR3 DNA: TGTGCCTGGAGTGTACAGGGAAAGTATGGCTACACCTTC. Translation gives CAWSVQGKYGYTF.

This clone was seen a handful of times. The rearrangement joins TRBV4-3 to TRBJ1-6; 7 bases align to TRBD1. V shed 4 bases and J 5 bases; nucleotides not matched to a gene: 5. The CDR3 covers 15 residues. CDR1 is LGHNA, CDR2 YSLEER, per germline. CDR3: CASSRSGTDNSPLHF. CDR3 sequence (DNA): TGCGCCAGCAGCCGATCCGGGACAGATAATTCACCCCTCCACTTT.

The chain links TRBV21-1 to TRBJ2-7; the table's D gene call, TRBD2, was not cross checked with the DNA. TRBV21-1 is reported as a pseudogene. This CDR3 spans 15 amino acids. For the CDR3, the DNA is TGTGCCAGCAGCAAAGGACTAGCGCGACTCTACGAGCAGTACTTC. The encoded protein is CASSKGLARLYEQYF.

The V and J genes are TRBV6-2 or TRBV6-3 and TRBJ1-5, with TRBD1 identical over 7 bases. Germline CDR1 reads MNHEY; CDR2 reads SVGEGT. V shed 0 bases, J shed 5 bases, and the junction held 7 bases outside the gene matches. There are 16 residues in the CDR3. CDR3 coding DNA: TGTGCCAGCAGTTACTCAACCAACAGGGGCCATCAGCCCCAGCATTTT. Translating gives CASSYSTNRGHQPQHF.

This rearrangement joins TRBV3-1 (or the pseudogene TRBV3-2) to TRBJ2-7; TRBD1 matches at 7 bases. This CDR3 is built from 14 residues. CDR1 and CDR2 from the germline V gene are LGHDT and YNNKEL (reference sequence). V gave up 7 bases and J gave up 2 bases; unmatched junction bases: 8. The DNA for the CDR3 is TGTGCCAGCAAATCTAGTGGGACAGCCTACGAGCAGTACTTC. This translates into CASKSSGTAYEQYF.

This clone turned up a few times. The chain joins TRBV4-3 to TRBJ1-4, with TRBD1 as a possible D gene (6 bases). The V end was cut by 4 bases, the J end by 5 bases, with 14 bases between. Germline assignment: CDR1 LGHNA and CDR2 YSLEER. This CDR3 has 15 residues. Here the CDR3 DNA reads TGCGCCAGCAGCCGCCGATCGACAGGAAATGAAAAACTGTTTTTT. Translating it yields CASSRRSTGNEKLFF.

CDR3 DNA sequence: TGTGCCAGCAGCCCGAGCGGGGCCCCCTCCTACGAGCAGTACTTC. Residues: CASSPSGAPSYEQYF. The chain uses TRBV11-2 and TRBJ2-7; TRBD2 matches 7 bases. V dropped 5 bases and J dropped 0; count of bases not matched to a gene: 7. The CDR3 length is 15 residues. Germline lookup yields CDR1 SGHAT and CDR2 FQNNGV.

This chain uses TRBV5-1 with TRBJ2-7; TRBD2 agrees at 16 bases. The CDR3 covers 18 residues. CDR1 SGHRS and CDR2 YFSETQ come from the germline V gene. The trim removed 0 bases at V and 4 bases at J, leaving 7 bases unmatched. The CDR3 reads CASSLVGTSGGASYEQYF. The CDR3 DNA reads as TGCGCCAGCAGCTTGGTGGGGACTAGCGGGGGGGCCTCTTACGAGCAGTACTTC.

The rearrangement uses TRBV2 and TRBJ1-5; perhaps TRBD1 as D (5 bases). The length of the CDR3 is 14 residues. The V end was cut by 7 bases, the J end by 3 bases, with 13 bases between. Germline values: CDR1 SNHLY, CDR2 FYNNEI. The CDR3 sequence: CASKGTDYNQPQHF. CDR3 in DNA: TGTGCCAGCAAGGGGACGGACTACAATCAGCCCCAGCATTTT.

This chain connects TRBV6-5 to TRBJ2-6; no clear D. Germline values: CDR1 MNHEY, CDR2 SVGAGI. V lost 2 bases and J lost 1, with 9 bases in between. The CDR3 runs to 16 residues. CDR3 DNA: TGTGCCAGCAGTTACACGGGTAATTCTGGGGCCAACGTCCTGACTTTC. It translates to CASSYTGNSGANVLTF.

The V call is TRBV6-5, the J call TRBJ2-3; TRBD2 matches 10 bases. After removal of 6 bases from V and 5 bases from J, the junction contained 5 bases not matched to a gene. Germline CDR1 MNHEY, CDR2 SVGAGI. The CDR3 is 14 amino acids. The CDR3 DNA follows: TGTGCCAGCAGGGGTAGCGGGGGGTTAGATACGCAGTATTTT. Translated: CASRGSGGLDTQYF.

This rearrangement joins TRBV7-2 to TRBJ2-3; 8 bases line up with TRBD2. The V segment lost 5 bases and the J segment 0 bases; nucleotides outside the gene matches: 7. The CDR3 consists of 16 residues. Germline-derived CDR1 and CDR2 are SGHTA and FQGNSA. Here the CDR3 DNA reads TGTGCCAGCAGCCTTAACGGGGGGGTTAGCACAGATACGCAGTATTTT. This gives the protein CASSLNGGVSTDTQYF.

The chain links TRBV3-1 (or the pseudogene TRBV3-2) to TRBJ1-1; the D gene is possibly TRBD1 (5 bases). The germline CDR1 and CDR2 sequences are LGHDT and YNNKEL (reference sequence). CDR3 length: 16 amino acids. Trimming took off 4 bases at V and 1 base at J, with 16 bases between the two ends. CDR3 coding DNA: TGTGCCAGCAGCCTCGATCGGTCGGGGGAGAACACTGAAGCTTTCTTT. This gives the protein CASSLDRSGENTEAFF.

This clone has just one count. The rearrangement links TRBV18 to TRBJ1-4, with 9 bases aligning to TRBD1. The V gene end was trimmed by 5 bases and the J gene end by 10 bases; junction bases not matched to a gene: 11. Germline V gene data show CDR1 as KGHSH and CDR2 as LQKENI. This CDR3 region has 15 residues. CDR3 DNA sequence: TGTGCCAGCTCATCTTCCGGGACAGGGTTTTTAAAACTGTTTTTT. Its translation is CASSSSGTGFLKLFF.

This clone showed up just a few times. CDR3 sequence: CASSLETGGYSPLHF. The CDR3, as DNA: TGTGCCAGCAGCTTGGAGACAGGGGGTTATTCACCCCTCCACTTT. The chain couples TRBV5-4 to TRBJ1-6; TRBD1 matches 9 bases. This CDR3 region has 15 residues. With V trimmed by 0 bases and J by 8 bases, 3 bases remained unmatched. CDR1 SGHNT and CDR2 YYREEE come from the germline V gene (reference sequence).

CDR3: CATSLSGDTQYF. In DNA, the CDR3 is TGTGCCACCAGTCTATCAGGTGATACGCAGTATTTT. This sequence joins TRBV24-1 and TRBJ2-3; D gene uncertain. Trimming took 6 bases from V and 6 from J, leaving 9 bases between them. Germline lookup yields CDR1 KGHDR and CDR2 SFDVKD. CDR3 length: 12 residues.

Of note for this clone: Other nucleotide sequences in the sample specify the same CDR3. This chain joins TRBV2 and TRBJ1-2; D might be TRBD1 (6 bases). Looked up from germline, CDR1 is SNHLY and CDR2 is FYNNEI. This CDR3 contains 13 residues. V shed 2 bases and J shed 5 bases, with 9 bases lying between them. The CDR3 here is CASSETGTYGYTF. The CDR3 DNA reads as TGTGCCAGCAGTGAAACCGGGACATATGGCTACACCTTC.

V is TRBV28 and J is TRBJ1-2; no reliable D call. There are 14 residues in the CDR3. With 3 bases removed from V and 7 bases from J, the gap between germline ends came to 15 bases. Germline V CDR1 and CDR2: MDHEN, SYDVKM. For the CDR3, the DNA is TGTGCCAGCAGTTTTAAGGGAGGGCTCGGTGGCTACACCTTC. Translating gives CASSFKGGLGGYTF.

This clone occurred many times. V usage is TRBV27 and J usage is TRBJ1-6, with TRBD1 matching 12 bases. V lost 6 bases to trimming and J lost 10 bases; unmatched junction nucleotides: 19. CDR3 length: 19 amino acids. Looked up from germline, CDR1 is MNHEY and CDR2 is SMNVEV (reference sequence). In DNA form, the CDR3 reads TGTGCCAGCAGGGCCGGGACAGGGGGCGCCGGGGCCCATCGGTCACCCCTCCACTTT. Encoded protein: CASRAGTGGAGAHRSPLHF.